In its sample, the clone carrying this T cell receptor beta chain was seen many times. What it recognizes is unknown. The read ends 3 residues early relative to the CDR3; the germline J gene fills the gap. This CDR3 has 14 amino acids. Losses at the gene ends were 5 bases for V and 6 bases for J; bases not matched to a gene: 10. Germline loops: CDR1 DFQATT, CDR2 SNEGSKA (reference sequence). Clones were sequenced by immunoSEQ multiplex PCR, and TCRdb holds only the in-frame ones, with some missing. This record lists some 25,000 clones, none seen once only, and the top ten clones contain around 10%. This sample was taken from a study of T cell clonality in common variable immunodeficiency. No CVID subject was ill or on immunomodulatory drugs when sampled. Whole-study findings and limits: Reportedly, TCR beta sequences from common variable immunodeficiency showed fewer deletions and N-nucleotide insertions.

The sample consisted of peripheral blood mononuclear cells. The chain has TRBV20-1 and TRBJ2-3; 8 bases align to TRBD1. The sequence was obtained from a human donor with common variable immunodeficiency. Here the CDR3 reads CSARIGTGLDTQYF. The CDR3 bases that were read are TGCAGTGCTCGGATCGGGACAGGTCTTGATACG.